A selection of T cell receptor beta chains follows, all from one sample in a study of blood T cell repertoires in COVID-19. Some clones are missing from TCRdb's copy, which holds only in-frame ones; the method was immunoSEQ multiplex PCR. The repertoire holds 150,000 to 200,000 clones, with 75% to 90% as singletons. Sequencing was performed on PBMCs or T cells enriched from blood (not recorded which). The receptor set was obtained from a man in his sixties or seventies who had been exposed to COVID-19. The CDR3 runs from the conserved cysteine through the conserved F or W.

v_call,cdr3_aa
TRBV5-5,CASSFQGGGTDTQYF
TRBV6-2/TRBV6-3,CASSYYASGVGGEQFF
TRBV2,CASSEMRDSLYEQYF
TRBV28,CASRTSGEPTDTQYF
TRBV19,CASRSRPSSYNSPLHF
TRBV6-5,CASSYTGTAEGQYF
TRBV7-2,CASSFPTGPYEQYF
TRBV6-5,CASSRLTGFTEAFF
TRBV7-9,CASSFPGQGGPGANVLTF
TRBV21-1,CASSKVGPSGKTYNEQFF
TRBV9,CASSVGSGAYNEQFF
TRBV11-2,CASSLVGGSYEQYF
TRBV7-3,CASSPLNTGELFF
TRBV19,CASSWASGNQETQYF
TRBV19,CASSLGQGAGRPEAFF
TRBV7-8,CASSHRDRGRGAEAFF
TRBV19,CASSIQGSADTQYF
TRBV28,CASGGQGGHEQYF
TRBV18,CASSPSGVFNQPQHF
TRBV6-1,CASSARGGSMGLAGPEQFF
TRBV4-3,CASSQDRQVGYQPQHF
TRBV6-6,CASSYSYYGYTF
TRBV9,CASSVGGGGTDTQYF
TRBV2,CASNTGDFNLETQYF